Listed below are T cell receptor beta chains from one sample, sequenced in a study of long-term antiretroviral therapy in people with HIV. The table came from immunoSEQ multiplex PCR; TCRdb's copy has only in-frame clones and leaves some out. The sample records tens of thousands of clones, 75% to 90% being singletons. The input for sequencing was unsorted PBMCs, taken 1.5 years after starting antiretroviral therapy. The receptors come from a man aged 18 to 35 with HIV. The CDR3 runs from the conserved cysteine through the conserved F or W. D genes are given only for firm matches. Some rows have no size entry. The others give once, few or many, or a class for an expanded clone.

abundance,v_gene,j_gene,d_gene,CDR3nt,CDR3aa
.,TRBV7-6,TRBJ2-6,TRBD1,TGTGCCAGCAGCTTAAGGGACAGGGGGTCTTCTGGGGCCAACGTCCTGACTTTC,CASSLRDRGSSGANVLTF
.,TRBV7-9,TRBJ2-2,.,TGTGCCAGCAGCGAAAGACCGGGCTCAGGTTCCGGGGAGCTGTTTTTT,CASSERPGSGSGELFF
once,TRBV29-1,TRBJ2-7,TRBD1,TGCAGCGTTTTTGTGGGACAGTCGGACTACGAGCAGTACTTC,CSVFVGQSDYEQYF
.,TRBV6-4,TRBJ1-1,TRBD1,TGTGCCAGCAGCATATATCCGGGACAGGTGGATGCATTGAACACTGAAGCTTTCTTT,CASSIYPGQVDALNTEAFF
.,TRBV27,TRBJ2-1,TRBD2,TGTGCCAGCAGGTGGGGGACTAGCGGGCCGGGCAATGAGCAGTTCTTC,CASRWGTSGPGNEQFF
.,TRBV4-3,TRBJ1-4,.,TGCGCCAGCAGCCAGATTTCAACTAATGAAAAACTGTTTTTT,CASSQISTNEKLFF
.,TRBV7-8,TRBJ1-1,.,TGTGCCAGCAGCTTAGCCCAGGTTCGCACTGAAGCTTTCTTT,CASSLAQVRTEAFF
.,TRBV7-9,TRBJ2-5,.,TGTGCCAGCAGCTCACTCGGGAACACTCAAGAGACCCAGTACTTC,CASSSLGNTQETQYF
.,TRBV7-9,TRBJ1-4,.,TGTGCCAGCAGCTTAGGAACGAGAGCAACTAATGAAAAACTGTTTTTT,CASSLGTRATNEKLFF
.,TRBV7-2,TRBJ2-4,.,TGTGCCAGCAGCTTAGTTTACCAGGGAAAGGACATTCAGTACTTC,CASSLVYQGKDIQYF
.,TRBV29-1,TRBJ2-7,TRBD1,TGCAGCGTCAGGACAGGGAGCTCCTACGAGCAGTACTTC,CSVRTGSSYEQYF
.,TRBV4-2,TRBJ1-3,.,TGTGCCAGCAGCCAAGATCGTACAGCGCGCTCTGGAAACACCATATATTTT,CASSQDRTARSGNTIYF
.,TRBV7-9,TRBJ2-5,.,TGTGCCAGCAGCTTAAGGAGGGAAGAGACCCAGTACTTC,CASSLRREETQYF
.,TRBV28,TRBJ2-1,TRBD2,TGTGCCAGCAGCCCCACTAGCGGGAGGGTCGGCAATGAGCAGTTCTTC,CASSPTSGRVGNEQFF
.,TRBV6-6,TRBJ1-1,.,TGTGCCAGCAGCTCCCGCTGGCAAGCTTTCTTT,CASSSRWQAFF
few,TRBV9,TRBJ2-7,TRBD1,TGTGCCAGCAGCGACCCCGGGACAGGGATCGACGAGCAGTACTTC,CASSDPGTGIDEQYF
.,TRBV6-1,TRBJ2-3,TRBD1,TGTGCCAGCAGTGAAGGACAGGGTTCAGATACGCAGTATTTT,CASSEGQGSDTQYF
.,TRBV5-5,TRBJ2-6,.,TGTGCCAGCAGCTTGGGTGGCGGGGCCAACGTCCTGACTTTC,CASSLGGGANVLTF
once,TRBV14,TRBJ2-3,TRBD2,TGTGCCAGCAGCCCAAAGGGACTAGCGGGAACTCAGTATTTT,CASSPKGLAGTQYF
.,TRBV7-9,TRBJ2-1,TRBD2,TGTGCCAGCAGCTTTACGACTAGCGGGAGTAAAAATGAGCAGTTCTTC,CASSFTTSGSKNEQFF
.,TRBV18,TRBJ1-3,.,TGTGCCAGCTCACCACTGTCCCGGGGGGCTTCCGGAAACACCATATATTTT,CASSPLSRGASGNTIYF
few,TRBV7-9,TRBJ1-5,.,TGTGCCAGCAGCTCAGAGGGATACCAGCCCCAGCATTTT,CASSSEGYQPQHF
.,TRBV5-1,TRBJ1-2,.,TGCGCCAGCAGCTTGTGGCCGGACTATGGCTACACCTTC,CASSLWPDYGYTF
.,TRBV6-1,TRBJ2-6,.,TGTGCCAGCAGTGAACCTGCCGGTCTGGGGGCCAACGTCCTGACTTTC,CASSEPAGLGANVLTF
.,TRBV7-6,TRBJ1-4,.,TGTGCCAGCAGCCGGGGGCAGGGACGAAATGAAAAACTGTTTTTT,CASSRGQGRNEKLFF
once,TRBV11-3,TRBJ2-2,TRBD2,TGTGCCAGCAGCTCGGGACTAGCGGGAATAGCGGGCACCGGGGAGCTGTTTTTT,CASSSGLAGIAGTGELFF
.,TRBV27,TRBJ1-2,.,TGTGCCAGTCGAACAGGGTATTCTCATGGCTACACCTTC,CASRTGYSHGYTF
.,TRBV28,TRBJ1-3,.,TGTGCCAGCCACCAATCTTTCTCTGGAAACACCATATATTTT,CASHQSFSGNTIYF
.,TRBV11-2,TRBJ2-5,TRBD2,TGTGCCAGCAGCCATTCGACTAGCGGGAGCTCGAAGACCCAGTACTTC,CASSHSTSGSSKTQYF
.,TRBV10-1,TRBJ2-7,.,TGCGCCAGCAGTGAGTTTCGCGCGGGACATAAAGGCGAGCAGTACTTC,CASSEFRAGHKGEQYF
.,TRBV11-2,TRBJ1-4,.,TGTGCCAGCAGCTTAGGGGGGGCCTCCCCAGAAAAACTGTTTTTT,CASSLGGASPEKLFF
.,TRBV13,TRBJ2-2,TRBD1,TGTGCCAGCAGCTCCCGAGGACAGGGTAGTAGCGGCGGGGAGCTGTTTTTT,CASSSRGQGSSGGELFF
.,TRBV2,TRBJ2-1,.,TGTGCCAGCCGTAGGGGCAATGAGCAGTTCTTC,CASRRGNEQFF
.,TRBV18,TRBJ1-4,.,TGTGCCAGCTCATACCTCCCACCCCAGAGGAGTGAGGAAAAACTGTTTTTT,CASSYLPPQRSEEKLFF
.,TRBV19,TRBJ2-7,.,TGTGCCAGTAGCCCAGGGTCCTCTATACACGAGCAGTACTTC,CASSPGSSIHEQYF
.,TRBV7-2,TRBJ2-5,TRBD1,TGTGCCAGCAGCCGACAGGGGGCGGGGGAGACCCAGTACTTC,CASSRQGAGETQYF
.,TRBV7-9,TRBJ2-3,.,TGTGCCAGCAGCATCGGGGGAGATACGCAGTATTTT,CASSIGGDTQYF
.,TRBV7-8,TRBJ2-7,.,TGTGCCAGCAGCTTAGAGGGGCTGTTGGACGAGCAGTACTTC,CASSLEGLLDEQYF
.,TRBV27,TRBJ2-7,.,TGTGCCAGCAGTTTATCGTGGGAGCAGTACTTC,CASSLSWEQYF
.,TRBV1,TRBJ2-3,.,TGCACCAGCAGCCAAGATCTTAGCCGAAGCCCCACAGATACGCAGTATTTT,CTSSQDLSRSPTDTQYF
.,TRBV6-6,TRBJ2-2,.,TGTGCCAGCAGTAACCCCCGGCTCACCGGGGAGCTGTTTTTT,CASSNPRLTGELFF
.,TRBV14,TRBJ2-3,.,TGTGCCAGCAGCCCCGGACGAAGCGGGAGCACAGATACGCAGTATTTT,CASSPGRSGSTDTQYF
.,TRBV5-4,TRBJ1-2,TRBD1,TGTGCCAGCAGCCCTGGGACAGGGGGCGGTTATGGCTACACCTTC,CASSPGTGGGYGYTF
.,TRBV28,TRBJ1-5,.,TGTGCCAGCAGTTTAGTCGAGACAGTGGGAATTTGGGACAATCAGCCCCAGCATTTT,CASSLVETVGIWDNQPQHF
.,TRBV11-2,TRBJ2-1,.,TGTGCCAGCAGCTTAGCCACAGGGCGCAATGAGCAGTTCTTC,CASSLATGRNEQFF